This T cell receptor beta chain was recovered during a study of blood T cell repertoires in COVID-19. Some clones are missing from TCRdb's copy, which holds only in-frame ones; the method was immunoSEQ multiplex PCR. The sample lists about 370,000 clones, over 85% occurring once. Germline loops: CDR1 LGHDT, CDR2 YNNKEL (reference sequence). This CDR3 contains 15 residues. Trimming took 2 bases from V and 2 from J, leaving 7 bases between them. This receptor was obtained from a woman aged 25-40 years who had recovered from COVID-19. The chain is built from TRBV3-1 (or the pseudogene TRBV3-2) and TRBJ1-6; maybe TRBD1 (5 bases). Sample: PBMCs or T cells enriched from blood (not recorded which). The DNA for the CDR3 is TGTGCCAGCAGCCAACAGGGAACCTATAATTCACCCCTCCACTTT. This sequence encodes CASSQQGTYNSPLHF.